These T cell receptor beta chains were read from a single sample in a study of T-cell reconstitution after alpha-beta-depleted transplantation in children. TCRdb redid the calling of the PCR reads with MiXCR, one entry per CDR3 protein. The repertoire consists of roughly 400,000 distinct CDR3 sequences, with roughly 22% occurring once and the leading ten covering 3% to 4%. The sample in question was PBMCs from the stem cell graft donor, obtained from the stem cell graft. The receptor source for this set is a human donor who donated a stem cell graft to a child with acute myeloid leukemia. CDR3s include the opening cysteine and the closing phenylalanine or tryptophan. The D gene is left open where the match is weak. Clone size is given for some rows only: seen once, a few or many times, or a class if the clone is expanded.

>TRBV12-3/TRBV12-4|TRBJ2-1|many|-
CASSLAGFDEQFF
TGTGCCAGCAGTTTGGCGGGGTTCGATGAGCAGTTCTTC
>TRBV6-1|TRBJ2-3|few|-
CASSRTQGTDTQYF
TGTGCCAGCAGCCGGACACAGGGCACAGATACGCAGTATTTT
>TRBV21-1|TRBJ2-3|-|-
CASIEEDRYTDTQYF
TGTGCCAGCATCGAGGAGGACCGCTACACAGATACGCAGTATTTT
>TRBV20-1|TRBJ2-3|many|TRBD2
CSATLAGGTDTQYF
TGCAGTGCGACCCTAGCGGGAGGGACCGATACGCAGTATTTT
>TRBV5-1|TRBJ2-5|few|TRBD2
CASSLSGGPTETQYF
TGCGCCAGCAGCTTGTCGGGAGGCCCAACAGAGACCCAGTACTTC
>TRBV29-1|TRBJ2-1|many|-
CSVAPDIDNEQFF
TGCAGCGTGGCCCCGGACATAGACAATGAGCAGTTCTTC
>TRBV20-1|TRBJ2-1|many|-
CSARGRTPIGGEQFF
TGCAGTGCTAGAGGCAGAACGCCCATCGGCGGTGAGCAGTTCTTC
>TRBV6-1|TRBJ1-3|few|TRBD1
CASSLVTGAGNTIYF
TGTGCCAGCAGCCTAGTAACAGGGGCTGGAAACACCATATATTTT
>TRBV4-1|TRBJ2-1|few|-
CASSQALATNEQFF
TGCGCCAGCAGCCAAGCTCTAGCGACCAATGAGCAGTTCTTC
>TRBV7-9|TRBJ2-7|-|TRBD2
CASSTTRLADTYEQYF
TGTGCCAGCAGCACCACGAGGCTAGCGGATACCTACGAGCAGTACTTC
>TRBV20-1|TRBJ1-2|few|-
CSARDVKEAGYTF
TGCAGTGCTAGAGATGTAAAGGAGGCAGGCTACACCTTC
>TRBV20-1|TRBJ2-1|many|TRBD2
CSAPLPGLAVSSYNEQFF
TGCAGTGCCCCTCTACCGGGACTAGCGGTAAGCTCCTACAATGAGCAGTTCTTC
>TRBV20-1|TRBJ2-1|-|-
CSGTPGDEQFF
TGCAGTGGTACCCCGGGCGATGAGCAGTTCTTC
>TRBV7-9|TRBJ2-2|few|-
CASSLARANTGELFF
TGTGCCAGCAGCTTAGCCAGGGCGAACACCGGGGAGCTGTTTTTT
>TRBV20-1|TRBJ1-5|-|TRBD1
CSAGQDQPQHF
TGCAGTGCTGGACAGGACCAGCCCCAGCATTTT
>TRBV27|TRBJ2-2|few|-
CASSSSARRGTGELFF
TGTGCCAGCAGTTCTTCAGCTAGAAGGGGCACCGGGGAGCTGTTTTTT
>TRBV12-3/TRBV12-4|TRBJ2-7|many|-
CASSISGWEQYF
TGTGCCAGCAGTATTAGCGGATGGGAGCAGTACTTC
>TRBV24-1|TRBJ2-5|-|TRBD1
CATSDIVGGTGVETQYF
TGTGCCACCAGTGATATCGTGGGCGGGACAGGTGTTGAGACCCAGTACTTC
>TRBV7-3|TRBJ2-1|-|-
CASSPSGGFYNEQFF
TGTGCCAGCAGCCCTTCGGGTGGTTTCTACAATGAGCAGTTCTTC
>TRBV28|TRBJ2-7|few|TRBD1
CASSLRPDRGLFYEQYF
TGTGCCAGCAGCCTCAGACCCGACAGGGGGCTATTCTACGAGCAGTACTTC
>TRBV20-1|TRBJ2-1|-|TRBD2
CSATILPGLGIGLNEQFF
TGCAGTGCTACTATATTACCGGGACTAGGGATCGGGTTGAATGAGCAGTTCTTC
>TRBV7-2|TRBJ2-5|-|-
CASSLMQGKYF
TGTGCCAGCAGCTTAATGCAGGGGAAGTACTTC
>TRBV28|TRBJ2-3|few|TRBD2
CASSQLAGGRDTQYF
TGTGCCAGCAGTCAACTAGCGGGAGGGCGAGATACGCAGTATTTT
>TRBV28|TRBJ2-2|few|-
CASSPRILPNTGELFF
TGTGCCAGCAGCCCTAGGATCTTACCGAACACCGGGGAGCTGTTTTTT
>TRBV24-1|TRBJ2-1|few|TRBD2
CATSTSSAGGTRNEQFF
TGTGCCACCAGTACTTCGAGTGCGGGAGGGACACGGAATGAGCAGTTCTTC